This T cell receptor beta chain was observed in a study of CD8 T cells in ankylosing spondylitis. Findings and caveats of the study: Disease-linked clones bore a CD8+ phenotype, appearing relatively rarely in peripheral blood. About 8 highly homologous variants made up a TCR beta motif, and this motif appeared characteristic of ankylosing spondylitis blood. There was reportedly significant enrichment of clones that were disease-linked in matched ankylosing spondylitis synovial fluid.

In regard to this clonotype: Its antigen is currently unknown.

Germline V lookup: CDR1 MNHNS, CDR2 SASEGT. The CDR3 extends over 14 amino acids. The ends lost 4 bases at V and 11 bases at J; junction bases unmatched: 9. Making the TCR beta libraries involved quantitative 5'-RACE with molecular barcodes. Using its own MiXCR run on the 5' RACE reads, TCRdb lists one record per CDR3 protein. The sample has some 840,000 distinct CDR3 sequences, about 11% seen once; the top ten hold just over 0.5%. Specimen: blood, either unsorted or a sorted T cell fraction (not recorded which). The rearrangement links TRBV6-1 to TRBJ2-3; 10 positions agree with TRBD2. The sequence came from a male donor with ankylosing spondylitis. CDR3 sequence: CASSAERGGSRQYF. Here the CDR3 DNA reads TGTGCCAGCAGTGCAGAGCGGGGGGGCTCGCGGCAGTATTTT.